This TCR beta chain was identified in a study of blood T cell repertoires in COVID-19. Overall study context: Donors in the United States, Italy and Spain gave samples during acute or convalescent COVID-19. The cDNA or gDNA used as material had been derived from T cells, B-cell-depleted T cells, or PBMCs.

This CDR3 has 15 residues. CDR1 is LNHDA, CDR2 SQIVND, per germline (reference sequence). Trimming pared 10 bases from V and 0 bases from J, leaving 16 bases between. Source study methods: Quantification of nucleated cells was approximated via reference gene primer amplification. TCRdb's copy holds only in-frame clones and misses some; the assay was immunoSEQ multiplex PCR. The V and J calls and the clone size are those of that table, but D and trimming were determined from the DNA. The table lists about 200,000 clones, about 90% of them singletons. The gene calls are TRBV19 and TRBJ1-3, with D maybe TRBD1 (6 bases). This TCR derives from a man younger than 30 with active or convalescent COVID-19. The sample taken for sequencing was peripheral blood. CDR3 sequence (DNA): TGTGCCACCGACTCGCGAGGGGGCTCTGGAAACACCATATATTTT. Residues: CATDSRGGSGNTIYF.